This T cell receptor (beta chain) derives from a study of Ad26.COV2.S vaccination and SARS-CoV-2 variants. Study in general: Ad26.COV2.S was injected intramuscularly once or twice, 56 days apart.

Points from the study as a whole: Reports say spike-specific CD8+ and CD4+ T cell responses covered substantial breadth after vaccination. Estimates derived from TCR breadth and depth analyses may have underestimated total T cell responses.

Using immunoSEQ multiplex PCR, the repertoire was profiled, and TCRdb retains in-frame clones only, with some absent. The profile shows nearly 400,000 clones, 70% to 90% of them singletons. Notes on this clone: Its antigen is currently unknown.

The CDR3 sequence is 15 residues long. V lost 2 bases and J lost 5; bases outside the gene matches: 8. CDR1 SGHTA and CDR2 FQGTGA come from the germline V gene. Stated treatment: some 20 received Ad26.COV2.S at low or high dose, single or two shots; 5 received placebo; per-sample allocation not given. The investigators took samples on day 63 after the first vaccine or placebo injection. Expressing Wuhan-strain SARS-CoV-2 spike, an Ad26 vector served as the vaccine. Sequences were derived from peripheral blood, sampled in a trial of Ad26.COV2.S vaccine versus placebo. This clonotype was sampled from a person between 18 and 59 years old who received the Ad26.COV2.S COVID-19 vaccine or a placebo. The chain combines TRBV7-3 with TRBJ2-5; TRBD2 matches at 7 bases. The CDR3 loop is CASSLSPGGGETQYF. The CDR3 DNA follows: TGTGCCAGCAGCTTATCCCCGGGAGGAGGTGAGACCCAGTACTTC. The full variable domain, completed using reference TRBV7-3 and TRBJ2-5, is GAGVSQTPSNKVTEKGKYVELRCDPISGHTALYWYRQSLGQGPEFLIYFQGTGAADDSGLPNDRFFAVRPEGSVSTLKIQRTERGDSAVYLCASSLSPGGGETQYFGPGTRLLVL.